This T cell receptor beta chain appears in the sequencing data of a study of cytomegalovirus exposure and HLA in healthy donors. This CDR3 is 15 amino acids long. V gave up 5 bases and J gave up 3 bases; unmatched junction bases: 7. Germline V lookup: CDR1 SNHLY, CDR2 FYNNEI. It was with 60 Vbeta and 13 Jbeta primers that the PCR ran. Sequencing was performed with immunoSEQ multiplex PCR; in TCRdb, only in-frame clones are kept and a portion is missing. The listing records tens of thousands of clones. The sequence was obtained from a male donor in good health and CMV-seronegative. The V call is TRBV2, the J call TRBJ1-5; 7 nucleotides match TRBD1. Specimen: PBMCs. CDR3 in DNA: TGTGCCAGCAGTCTTGAGGGGGCCGCCAATCAGCCCCAGCATTTT. This encodes CASSLEGAANQPQHF.